Below, 22 T cell receptor beta chains from the same sample are listed, as sequenced in a study of neurological immune-mediated disorders. TCRdb re-called the 5' RACE reads through MiXCR, storing one row per CDR3 protein. The table includes approximately 40,000 distinct CDR3 sequences, roughly 12% detected once. The sample consisted of PBMCs. All receptors derive from a female donor in good health.

This clonotype came up many times. V gene TRBV9 combines with J gene TRBJ2-3; D possibly uses TRBD1 or TRBD2 (5 bases each). The CDR3 extends over 15 amino acids. CDR1 is SGDLS and CDR2 is YYNGEE in the germline V gene. With 0 bases removed from V and 5 bases from J, the gap between germline ends came to 13 bases. DNA for the CDR3: TGTGCCAGCAGCGTAGGGGACGGCTCGTTAGATACGCAGTATTTT. Translated, it gives CASSVGDGSLDTQYF.

This clonotype has a count of ten or more. CDR3 coding DNA: TGTGCCAGCAGTTCGGGACACTCCTATAATTCACCCCTCCACTTT. Translated: CASSSGHSYNSPLHF. The rearrangement links TRBV6-1 to TRBJ1-6; TRBD1 is a possible D gene (6 bases). Trimming took off 5 bases at V and 0 bases at J, with 8 bases between the two ends. The length of the CDR3 is 15 residues. The germline CDR1 and CDR2 sequences are MNHNS and SASEGT.

This clonotype came up a few times. This chain uses TRBV29-1 with TRBJ1-1, with 7 bases aligning to TRBD1. This CDR3 is 12 amino acids long. Germline V CDR1 and CDR2: SQVTM, ANQGSEA. V shed 4 bases and J 5 bases; nucleotides not matched to a gene: 4. The CDR3 spells CSVGGGMTEAFF. CDR3 in DNA: TGCAGCGTTGGAGGGGGCATGACTGAAGCTTTCTTT.

This clonotype was seen many times. The chain has TRBV30 and TRBJ1-1; D uncertain. CDR3 size: 12 residues. V lost 5 bases and J lost 4, with 11 bases in between. Germline CDR1 reads GTSNPN; CDR2 reads SVGIG (reference sequence). CDR3 nucleotide sequence: TGTGCCTGGTCGGATTGGGGCACTGAAGCTTTCTTT. This translates into CAWSDWGTEAFF.

This clonotype was recorded many times. J is TRBJ2-5 and V is TRBV6-1; 8 bases align to TRBD2. The CDR3 consists of 14 residues. J lost 2 bases, V lost 6 bases, and 5 bases had no gene match. In germline, CDR1 is MNHNS, CDR2 SASEGT. The CDR3 spells CASRLAAMQETQYF. The CDR3 nucleotides are TGTGCCAGCAGACTAGCGGCAATGCAAGAGACCCAGTACTTC.

This clonotype showed up many times. This chain uses TRBV5-1 with TRBJ1-1; 7 bases line up with TRBD1. The CDR3 contains 14 residues. V lost 4 bases to trimming and J lost 3 bases; unmatched junction nucleotides: 6. Germline CDR1 is SGHRS and CDR2 is YFSETQ. The CDR3 nucleotides are TGCGCCAGCAGCAGGGGACAGTCATACACTGAAGCTTTCTTT. It is translated as CASSRGQSYTEAFF.

On this clonotype: This could be a read error, since a much larger clone is one nucleotide away. This chain connects TRBV10-3 to TRBJ1-1, with a tentative D call TRBD1 (5 bases). This CDR3 comprises 14 residues. CDR1 and CDR2 from the germline V gene are ENHRY and SYGVKD. V shed 5 bases and J shed 5 bases, with 15 bases lying between them. This chain's CDR3 is CAISCRDQRTEAFF. The CDR3 nucleotides are TGTGCCATCAGTTGCCGGGACCAGAGAACTGAAGCTTTCTTT.

This clonotype was seen ten or more times. This chain uses TRBV12-3 or TRBV12-4 with TRBJ1-1, with D perhaps matching TRBD1 (5 bases). There are 15 residues in the CDR3. V was pared by 6 bases and J by 0 bases, with 14 bases between. The chain's CDR3 is CASSPQGQLNTEAFF. CDR3 nucleotide sequence: TGTGCCAGCAGCCCCCAGGGCCAGTTGAACACTGAAGCTTTCTTT.

This clonotype was seen many times. The chain employs TRBV18 and TRBJ2-1; D tentatively fits TRBD1 or TRBD2 (7 bases each). In germline, CDR1 is KGHSH, CDR2 LQKENI. The CDR3 totals 17 residues. Trimming cost V 0 bases and J 1 base, with 13 bases left between them. CDR3 DNA sequence: TGTGCCAGCTCACCACCCCGACAGGGAGGGTCCTACAATGAGCAGTTCTTC. Residues: CASSPPRQGGSYNEQFF.

This clonotype has ten or more counts. The V call is TRBV7-6, the J call TRBJ2-5, with D perhaps TRBD2 (5 bases). The CDR3 is 16 residues long. With 1 base removed from V and 4 bases from J, the gap between germline ends came to 16 bases. Germline-derived CDR1 and CDR2 are SGHVS and FNYEAQ. The CDR3 protein is CASSLGIRAEGETQYF. CDR3 coding DNA: TGTGCCAGCAGCTTAGGAATTCGGGCAGAGGGAGAGACCCAGTACTTC.

This clonotype has a count of ten or more. The chain combines TRBV7-3 with TRBJ1-3, with D possibly being TRBD1 (6 bases). This CDR3 has 13 residues. The V and J ends lost 5 bases and 4 bases respectively, with 9 bases between them. Per the germline V gene, CDR1 is SGHTA and CDR2 is FQGTGA. The CDR3 DNA is TGTGCCAGCAGCCCTACAGGGGGAAACACCATATATTTT. Its translation is CASSPTGGNTIYF.

This clonotype came up many times. The chain recombines TRBV21-1 with TRBJ2-1; TRBD2 was called by the table and not checked on the DNA. TRBV21-1 is a pseudogene. The CDR3 has 18 amino acids. CDR3 sequence: CASSPVGSSGRGYNEQFF. The CDR3, as DNA: TGTGCCAGCAGCCCAGTGGGGAGTAGCGGGAGAGGATACAATGAGCAGTTCTTC.

This clonotype was seen repeatedly, ten times or more. The chain couples TRBV27 to TRBJ2-4; 10 bases align to TRBD2. The CDR3 totals 14 residues. Germline V lookup: CDR1 MNHEY, CDR2 SMNVEV (reference sequence). J lost 6 bases, V lost 5 bases, and 4 bases had no gene match. The chain's CDR3 is CASSLTSGANIQYF. The CDR3 DNA follows: TGTGCCAGCAGTCTAACTAGCGGGGCAAACATTCAGTACTTC.

V is TRBV9 and J is TRBJ2-7, with 8 nucleotides matching TRBD1. Germline CDR1 reads SGDLS; CDR2 reads YYNGEE. The CDR3 loop spans 14 amino acids. V gave up 3 bases and J gave up 7 bases; unmatched junction bases: 9. The DNA of the CDR3 is TGTGCCAGCAGCGGAACAGGGGGATCATGGGAGCAGTACTTC. Translation: CASSGTGGSWEQYF.

This clonotype has ten or more counts. The J gene is TRBJ1-5, the V gene TRBV10-2; 8 bases are shared with TRBD1. Germline lookup yields CDR1 WSHSY and CDR2 SAAADI. The V segment lost 7 bases and the J segment 7 bases; nucleotides outside the gene matches: 6. CDR3 length: 13 amino acids. CDR3 coding DNA: TGCGCCAGCAACCAGGGGGCTGAACAGCCCCAGCATTTT. It codes for CASNQGAEQPQHF.

This clonotype was recorded at least ten times. V usage is TRBV6-5 and J usage is TRBJ2-3; D is possibly TRBD1 (6 bases). Trimming removed 5 bases at V and 2 bases at J, with 14 bases between. The V gene's germline CDR1 is MNHEY and CDR2 SVGAGI. The CDR3 sequence is 15 residues long. CDR3: CASSGAEGVTDTQYF. The CDR3 nucleotides read TGTGCCAGCAGTGGGGCTGAGGGGGTCACAGATACGCAGTATTTT.

This clonotype was detected ten times or more. The rearrangement uses TRBV5-1 and TRBJ1-5, with D maybe TRBD1 (6 bases). Germline values: CDR1 SGHRS, CDR2 YFSETQ. There are 15 residues in the CDR3. V lost 4 bases, J lost 0 bases, and 11 bases lay in between. The CDR3 DNA follows: TGCGCCAGCAGCGTGACAGGAGATAGCAATCAGCCCCAGCATTTT. Translated: CASSVTGDSNQPQHF.

In its sample, this clonotype was seen many times. The J gene is TRBJ2-7, the V gene TRBV5-1; 7 bases are shared with TRBD2. Trimming at V came to 4 bases and at J to 3 bases, leaving 4 bases not matched to a gene. The germline CDR1 and CDR2 sequences are SGHRS and YFSETQ. This CDR3 is 13 amino acids long. CDR3 sequence reads: CASSPGGYYEQYF. The CDR3 coding sequence is TGCGCCAGCAGCCCGGGAGGTTACTACGAGCAGTACTTC.

This clonotype was observed a handful of times. V is TRBV27 and J is TRBJ2-3, with TRBD2 matching 8 bases. CDR1 and CDR2 from the germline V gene are MNHEY and SMNVEV (reference sequence). The trim removed 9 bases at V and 2 bases at J, leaving 7 bases unmatched. This CDR3 has 14 amino acids. CDR3 sequence (DNA): TGTGCCAGAACGGGACTAGACAACACAGATACGCAGTATTTT. Its protein is CARTGLDNTDTQYF.

There are many counts of this clonotype. The J gene is TRBJ2-2, the V gene TRBV7-2; tentative D call: TRBD2 (7 bases). V lost 1 base to trimming and J lost 2 bases, with 20 bases between them. Germline V lookup: CDR1 SGHTA, CDR2 FQGNSA. The CDR3 contains 19 residues. CDR3 residues: CASSLGGGVGGVNTGELFF. The CDR3 region has the DNA TGTGCCAGCAGCTTAGGAGGGGGGGTCGGAGGGGTCAACACCGGGGAGCTGTTTTTT.

This clonotype was recorded at least ten times. This chain joins TRBV28 and TRBJ1-5, with D unresolved. V was trimmed by 10 bases and J by 4 bases, leaving 11 bases between them. Germline CDR1 MDHEN, CDR2 SYDVKM. CDR3 length equals 12 residues. In DNA, the CDR3 is TGTGCCACCAACGGAGGGAATCAGCCCCAGCATTTT. This encodes CATNGGNQPQHF.

This clonotype was seen at least ten times. This chain joins TRBV12-5 and TRBJ2-7; D unclear. Germline assignment: CDR1 LGHNT and CDR2 FRNRAP. The CDR3 contains 13 residues. Trimming shortened V by 1 base and J by 4 bases, and 8 bases separated the two germline ends. This CDR3 reads CASGLGGEYEQYF. CDR3 nucleotide sequence: TGTGCTAGTGGTTTGGGCGGAGAGTACGAGCAGTACTTC.